The sequence of this T cell receptor beta chain was determined in a study of monozygotic twins with inflammatory bowel disease. TCRdb re-called the 5' RACE reads; one entry per CDR3 protein, DNA not given. The listing contains 300,000 to 400,000 distinct CDR3 sequences. The CDR3 is 14 amino acids. Sequenced material: blood. The TCR originated in a human donor with ulcerative colitis or Crohn's disease, or a healthy co-twin of an affected twin (not recorded which). The chain is built from TRBV12-3 or TRBV12-4 and TRBJ2-7; TCRdb's assignment of TRBD1 cannot be checked, as there is no DNA. This CDR3 is CASLDRGGSYEQYF.